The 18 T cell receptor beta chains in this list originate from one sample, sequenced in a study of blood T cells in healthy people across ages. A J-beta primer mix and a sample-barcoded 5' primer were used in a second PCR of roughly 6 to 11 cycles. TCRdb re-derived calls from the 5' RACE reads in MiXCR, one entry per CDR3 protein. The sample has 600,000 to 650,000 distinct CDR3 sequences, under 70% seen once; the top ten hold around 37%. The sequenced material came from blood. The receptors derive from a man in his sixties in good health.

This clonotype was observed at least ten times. The CDR3 coding sequence is TGCAGCGTTGACCTGGGCCCTCAAGAGACCCAGTACTTC. Translation: CSVDLGPQETQYF. The chain links TRBV29-1 to TRBJ2-5; no reliable D call. Trimming took off 3 bases at V and 2 bases at J, with 10 bases between the two ends. CDR1 is SQVTM and CDR2 is ANQGSEA in the germline V gene. The CDR3 contains 13 residues. Based on the CDR3 plus reference TRBV29-1 and TRBJ2-5, the full variable domain is SAVISQKPSRDICQRGTSLTIQCQVDSQVTMMFWYRQQPGQSLTLIATANQGSEATYESGFVIDKFPISRPNLTFSTLTVSNMSPEDSSIYLCSVDLGPQETQYFGPGTRLLVL.

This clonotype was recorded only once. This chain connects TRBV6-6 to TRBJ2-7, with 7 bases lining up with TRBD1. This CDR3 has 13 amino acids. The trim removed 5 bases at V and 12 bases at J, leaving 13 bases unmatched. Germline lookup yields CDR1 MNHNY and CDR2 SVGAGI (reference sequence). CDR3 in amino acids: CASSDSGPRGWYF. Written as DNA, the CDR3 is TGTGCCAGCAGTGATTCGGGACCCAGGGGGTGGTACTTC.

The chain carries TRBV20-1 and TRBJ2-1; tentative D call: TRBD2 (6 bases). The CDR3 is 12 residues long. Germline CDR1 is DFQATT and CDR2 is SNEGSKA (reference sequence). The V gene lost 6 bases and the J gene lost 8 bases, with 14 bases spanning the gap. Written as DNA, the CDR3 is TGCAGTGCCCCGGTGGGGGGAGATGAGCAGTTCTTC. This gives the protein CSAPVGGDEQFF.

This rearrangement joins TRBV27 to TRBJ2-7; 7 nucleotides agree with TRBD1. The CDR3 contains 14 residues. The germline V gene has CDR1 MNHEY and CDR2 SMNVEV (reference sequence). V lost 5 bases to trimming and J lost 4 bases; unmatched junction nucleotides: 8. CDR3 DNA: TGTGCCAGCAGTAGGCAGGGGGAATTATACGAGCAGTACTTC. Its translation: CASSRQGELYEQYF.

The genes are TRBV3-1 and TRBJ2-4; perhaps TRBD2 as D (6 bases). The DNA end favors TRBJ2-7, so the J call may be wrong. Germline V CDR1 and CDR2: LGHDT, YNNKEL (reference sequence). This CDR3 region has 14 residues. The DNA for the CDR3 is TGTGCCAGCAGTCTAGAGCCGCGGGGCTACGAGCAGTACTTC. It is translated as CASSLEPRGYEQYF.

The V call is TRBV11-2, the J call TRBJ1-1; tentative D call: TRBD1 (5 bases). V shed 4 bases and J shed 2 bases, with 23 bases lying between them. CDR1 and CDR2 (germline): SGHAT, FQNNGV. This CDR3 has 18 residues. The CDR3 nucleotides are TGTGCCAGCAGCTCCAACCGCTTACGGGGGAGGGCCAACACTGAAGCTTTCTTT. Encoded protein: CASSSNRLRGRANTEAFF.

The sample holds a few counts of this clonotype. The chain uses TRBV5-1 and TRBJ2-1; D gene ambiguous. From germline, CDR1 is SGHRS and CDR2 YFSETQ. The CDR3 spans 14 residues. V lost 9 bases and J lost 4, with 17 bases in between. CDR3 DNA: TGCGCCACCCATGGCGGTCCGCTGTACAATGAGCAGTTCTTC. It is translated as CATHGGPLYNEQFF. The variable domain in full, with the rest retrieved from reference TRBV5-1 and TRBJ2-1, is KAGVTQTPRYLIKTRGQQVTLSCSPISGHRSVSWYQQTPGQGLQFLFEYFSETQRNKGNFPGRFSGRQFSNSRSEMNVSTLELGDSALYLCATHGGPLYNEQFFGPGTRLTVL.

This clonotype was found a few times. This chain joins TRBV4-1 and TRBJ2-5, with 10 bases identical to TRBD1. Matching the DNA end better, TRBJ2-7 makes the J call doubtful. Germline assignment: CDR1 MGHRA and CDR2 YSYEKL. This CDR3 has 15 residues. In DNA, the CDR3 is TGCGCCAGCAGCCAACCGGGACAGGGGCTATACGAGCAGTACTTC. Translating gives CASSQPGQGLYEQYF.

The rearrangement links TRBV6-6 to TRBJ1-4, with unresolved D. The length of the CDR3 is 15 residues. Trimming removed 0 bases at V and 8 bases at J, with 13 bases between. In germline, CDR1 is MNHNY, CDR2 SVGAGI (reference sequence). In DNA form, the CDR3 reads TGTGCCAGCAGTTACTCAGGACGCCCTAGGGAAAAACTGTTTTTT. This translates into CASSYSGRPREKLFF.

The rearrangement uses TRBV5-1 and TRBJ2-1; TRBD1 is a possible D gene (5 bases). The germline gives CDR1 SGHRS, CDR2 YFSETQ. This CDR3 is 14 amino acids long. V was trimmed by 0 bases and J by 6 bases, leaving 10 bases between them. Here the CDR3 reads CASSLGTFVNEQFF. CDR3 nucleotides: TGCGCCAGCAGCTTGGGGACATTCGTCAATGAGCAGTTCTTC.

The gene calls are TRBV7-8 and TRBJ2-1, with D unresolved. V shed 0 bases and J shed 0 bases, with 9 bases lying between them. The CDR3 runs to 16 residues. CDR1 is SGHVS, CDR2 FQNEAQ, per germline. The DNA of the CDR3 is TGTGCCAGCAGCTTAGCTAGCCCCTCCTCCTACAATGAGCAGTTCTTC. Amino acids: CASSLASPSSYNEQFF.

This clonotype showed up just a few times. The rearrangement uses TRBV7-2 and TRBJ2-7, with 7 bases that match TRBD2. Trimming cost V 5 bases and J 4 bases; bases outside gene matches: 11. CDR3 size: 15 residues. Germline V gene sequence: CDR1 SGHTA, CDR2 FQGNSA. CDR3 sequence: CASSVRDYPWYEQYF. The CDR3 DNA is TGTGCCAGCAGCGTCCGGGACTACCCTTGGTACGAGCAGTACTTC.

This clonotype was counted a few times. For the CDR3, the DNA is TGCAGCGTTTCCCCGGAGGGAGTAGCGGGCTACACCTTC. It translates to CSVSPEGVAGYTF. The chain couples TRBV29-1 to TRBJ1-2; D is unresolved. The CDR3 has 13 residues. Germline CDR1 is SQVTM and CDR2 is ANQGSEA. V was clipped by 5 bases and J by 8 bases, with 18 bases between them. The whole variable domain, filled in from reference TRBV29-1 and TRBJ1-2, reads SAVISQKPSRDICQRGTSLTIQCQVDSQVTMMFWYRQQPGQSLTLIATANQGSEATYESGFVIDKFPISRPNLTFSTLTVSNMSPEDSSIYLCSVSPEGVAGYTFGSGTRLTVV.

CDR3 nucleotides: TGCAGTGCTAGGGAAGCCGGGACAGGGTTTACAGATACGCAGTATTTT. Translating it yields CSAREAGTGFTDTQYF. This chain uses TRBV20-1 with TRBJ2-3; 9 bases are a match to TRBD1. V was clipped by 3 bases and J by 3 bases; unmatched bases: 10. This CDR3 region has 16 residues. The germline V gene encodes CDR1 DFQATT and CDR2 SNEGSKA (reference sequence).

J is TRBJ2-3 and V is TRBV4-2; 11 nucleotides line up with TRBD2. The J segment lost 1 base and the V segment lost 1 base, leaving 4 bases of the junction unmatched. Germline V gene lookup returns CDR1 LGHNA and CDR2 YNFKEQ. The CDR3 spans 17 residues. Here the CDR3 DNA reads TGTGCCAGCAGCCAAGTCCTAGCGGGGGGCGGCACAGATACGCAGTATTTT. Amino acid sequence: CASSQVLAGGGTDTQYF.

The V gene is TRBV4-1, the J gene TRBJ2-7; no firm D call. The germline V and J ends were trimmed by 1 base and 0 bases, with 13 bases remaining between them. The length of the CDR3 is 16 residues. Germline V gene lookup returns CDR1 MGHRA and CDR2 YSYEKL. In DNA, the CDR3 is TGCGCCAGCAGCCAAGGGACGGAACAGAGCTCCTACGAGCAGTACTTC. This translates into CASSQGTEQSSYEQYF.

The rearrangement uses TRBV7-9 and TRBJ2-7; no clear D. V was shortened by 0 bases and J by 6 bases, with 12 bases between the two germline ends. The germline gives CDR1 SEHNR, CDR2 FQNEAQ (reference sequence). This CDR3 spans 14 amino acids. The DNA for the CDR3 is TGTGCCAGCAGCTTAGCATTGGACGCCGGCGAGCAGTACTTC. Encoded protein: CASSLALDAGEQYF.

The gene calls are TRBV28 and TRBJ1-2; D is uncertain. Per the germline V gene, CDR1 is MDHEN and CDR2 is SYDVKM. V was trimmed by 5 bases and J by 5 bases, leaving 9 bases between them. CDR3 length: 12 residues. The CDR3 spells CASSRTRYGYTF. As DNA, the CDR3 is TGTGCCAGCAGTCGGACTCGGTATGGCTACACCTTC.